This T cell receptor (beta chain) stems from a study of vaccination effects on CD4 cells after COVID-19. Study-level points and caveats: Clones induced by infection and by vaccine showed marked clonal contraction late after vaccination. After vaccination of healthy people, only 1 of 255 vaccine-induced clones cross-reacted with common cold coronaviruses.

Note on this clone: Its antigen remains unknown.

The ViraFEST assay expanded antigen-specific CD4+ T cells with viral peptide pools before sequencing. Investigators separated out CD4+ T cells once approximately 9 days of culture had passed. Two-dose BNT162b2 or mRNA-1273 vaccination was given to participants. All vaccine recipients tested negative for nucleocapsid antibodies and had never contracted SARS-CoV-2 infection. IL-2 medium was substituted for half the medium on days 3 and 7. Here immunoSEQ multiplex PCR was the method, and the copy in TCRdb shows in-frame clones only, minus some. This repertoire shows roughly 43,000 clones, 74% found once; its top ten account for over 13%. From germline, CDR1 is MNHEY and CDR2 SVGAGI. CDR3 size: 15 residues. Trimming stripped 6 bases from V and 5 bases from J, with 19 bases between.

The TCR originated in a human donor who received a COVID-19 vaccine. V gene TRBV6-5 combines with J gene TRBJ1-1; D perhaps matches TRBD1 (6 bases). Sequences were derived from CD4+ T cells from PBMCs cultured with HCoV-OC43 spike peptides, sampled after COVID-19 vaccination. As for subset: HCoV-OC43 spike overlapping peptide pool stimulation. CDR3 DNA: TGTGCCAGCAGCCCAGGTAGCGGGGGCGAGACTGAAGCTTTCTTT. Translating it yields CASSPGSGGETEAFF.